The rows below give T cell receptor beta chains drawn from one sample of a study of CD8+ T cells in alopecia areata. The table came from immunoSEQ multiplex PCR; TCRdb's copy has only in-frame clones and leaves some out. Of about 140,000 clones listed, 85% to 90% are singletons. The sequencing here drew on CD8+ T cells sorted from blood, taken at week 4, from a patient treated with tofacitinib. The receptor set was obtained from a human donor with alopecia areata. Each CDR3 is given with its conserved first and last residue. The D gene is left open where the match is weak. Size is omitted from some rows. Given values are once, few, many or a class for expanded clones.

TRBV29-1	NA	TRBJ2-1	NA	CSVDGGLAYNEQFF	TGCAGCGTTGATGGGGGGCTCGCCTACAATGAGCAGTTCTTC
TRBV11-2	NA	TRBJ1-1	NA	CASSLSRQGHTEAFF	TGTGCCAGCAGCTTGTCTCGGCAGGGACACACTGAAGCTTTCTTT
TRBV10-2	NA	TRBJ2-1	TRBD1	CASSGQGIRNEQFF	TGCGCCAGCAGTGGACAGGGTATACGCAATGAGCAGTTCTTC
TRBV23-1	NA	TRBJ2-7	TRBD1	CATNRGPFNEQYF	TGCGCCACCAACAGGGGGCCTTTCAACGAGCAGTACTTC
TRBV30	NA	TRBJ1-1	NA	CAWGVSSREAFF	TGTGCCTGGGGAGTCAGCAGTAGGGAAGCTTTCTTT
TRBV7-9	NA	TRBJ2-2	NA	CASSRQMGPNTGELFF	TGTGCCAGCAGCCGCCAAATGGGCCCAAACACCGGGGAGCTGTTTTTT
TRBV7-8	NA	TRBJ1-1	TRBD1	CASTVTGAYAEAFF	TGTGCCAGCACCGTGACAGGGGCTTACGCTGAAGCTTTCTTT
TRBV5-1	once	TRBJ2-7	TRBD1	CASSSHRTGFYEQYF	TGCGCCAGCAGCTCTCACCGGACAGGGTTCTACGAGCAGTACTTC
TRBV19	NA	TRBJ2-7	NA	CASSATGAYEQYF	TGTGCCAGTAGTGCCACAGGCGCCTACGAGCAGTACTTC
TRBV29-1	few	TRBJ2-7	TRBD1	CSVEGQGVDEQYF	TGCAGCGTTGAAGGACAGGGGGTGGACGAGCAGTACTTC
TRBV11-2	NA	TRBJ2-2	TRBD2	CASTLVAGGGTGELFF	TGTGCCAGCACGCTCGTAGCGGGGGGCGGCACCGGGGAGCTGTTTTTT
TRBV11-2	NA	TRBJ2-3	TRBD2	CASSFPGLAGVSDTQYF	TGTGCCAGCAGCTTCCCAGGACTAGCGGGAGTATCGGATACGCAGTATTTT
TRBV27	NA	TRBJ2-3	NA	CASSTWTEADTQYF	TGTGCCAGCAGTACCTGGACAGAAGCGGATACGCAGTATTTT
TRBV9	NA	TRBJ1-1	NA	CASSAGLQGSNTEAFF	TGTGCCAGCAGCGCGGGCCTACAGGGATCGAACACTGAAGCTTTCTTT
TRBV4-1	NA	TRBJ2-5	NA	CASSSQGGETQYF	TGCGCCAGCAGCTCGCAGGGCGGCGAGACCCAGTACTTC
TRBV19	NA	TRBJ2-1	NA	CASSIGSEQFF	TGTGCCAGTAGTATCGGAAGTGAGCAGTTCTTC
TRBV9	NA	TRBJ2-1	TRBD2	CASSVLDVREAYNEQFF	TGTGCCAGCAGCGTCCTAGATGTGCGGGAGGCCTACAATGAGCAGTTCTTC
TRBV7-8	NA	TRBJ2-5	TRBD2	CASSLEVGGETQYF	TGTGCCAGCAGCTTAGAGGTGGGAGGGGAGACCCAGTACTTC
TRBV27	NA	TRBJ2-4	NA	CASSSTVDLAKNIQYF	TGTGCCAGCAGTTCGACAGTCGACTTAGCCAAAAACATTCAGTACTTC
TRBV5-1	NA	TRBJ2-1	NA	CASRLSNEQFF	TGCGCCAGCAGACTATCCAATGAGCAGTTCTTC